The source of this TCR beta chain is a study of identical twins. Germline trimming cut 4 bases from V and 6 bases from J; bases unmatched to any gene: 10. Germline assignment: CDR1 SGHKS and CDR2 YYEKEE (reference sequence). The CDR3 contains 15 residues. This clonotype was seen a few times. Via MiXCR, TCRdb re-called the 5' RACE reads, giving one row per CDR3 protein. The sample lists hundreds of thousands of distinct CDR3 sequences; about 7.5% were seen once. These data also formed part of another study, on yellow fever vaccine responses in identical twins.

The specimen was memory (CD45RO+) T cells sorted from blood. The clonotype was recovered from a woman younger than 30 in good health. This chain joins TRBV5-5 and TRBJ2-7, with 10 bases aligning to TRBD1. The CDR3 sequence: CASSPSGTGALEQYF. CDR3 DNA: TGTGCCAGCAGCCCCTCCGGGACAGGGGCCCTCGAGCAGTACTTC.